The sequence of this TCR beta chain was determined in a study of blood T cell repertoires in COVID-19 (TCRdb year 2020). Regarding the research as a whole: Collaborator samples came from the United States, Italy and Spain and covered acute and convalescent phases of COVID-19. The samples were drawn from two sources: the first 160 participants of the ongoing ImmuneRACE study, and fewer than 1,500 subjects contributed by 6 global collaborators. The repertoires were made available in a free public database intended to serve as a resource for research on the immune response to SARS-CoV-2. Where available, HLA class I and class II types were obtained from metadata supplied by the sample provider rather than from assay-based typing. The material from the prospective study consisted of cDNA or gDNA derived from T cells, B-cell-depleted T cells, or PBMCs. Deeply sampled blood TCRbeta repertoires from subjects exposed to, actively infected with, or recovered from COVID-19 were included in the dataset. A de-identified subject ID, COVID-19 status, age in years and sex were almost always included in the sample metadata. What the work shows at the level of the full study, not this receptor alone: The amount of clinical and demographic metadata varied by source and participant and was provided uncurated.

Enrolling through a virtual design, the prospective study's participants ranged in age from about 18 to 89 years and lived across approximately 25 United States geographic areas. Cohort assignment in the prospective study relied on participant-reported clinical history from a screening survey and a study questionnaire. ImmuneRACE Cohort 3 recovered participants were defined by two consecutive negative NP/OP PCR tests, healthcare professional clearance, or symptom resolution. In the prospective study, mobile phlebotomists collected whole blood, serum and a nasopharyngeal or oropharyngeal swab from each participant. Participants in the prospective study had the option to provide additional blood draws and questionnaires over a 2-month period. Before DNA extraction, prospective study blood samples were shipped either frozen or at room temperature. The immunoSEQ Assay, a bias-controlled multiplex PCR, was used to amplify TCRbeta CDR3 regions from genomic DNA. In the paper's pipeline: Nucleated cell counts per sample were estimated from amplification of reference gene primers within the assay. To quantify the absolute abundance of each unique TCRbeta CDR3 rearrangement, sequence reads were collapsed and filtered. For each sample, productive Simpson clonality was calculated as the square root of Simpson's diversity index over productive rearrangements. TCRdb re-hosts the immuneACCESS table, in-frame sequences only. Its copies lack some clones; in the studies checked, an unresolved V gene accounts for under half of them, and the cause for the rest is not known. Clonal size and the V and J genes are those of that table, whereas D and trimming came from the DNA. In all, the sample holds 200,000 to 250,000 clones, and about 88% of those were seen once. About 2.4% of the sample lies in the top ten.

CDR1 MRHNA and CDR2 SNTAGT were looked up in the germline V gene. V lost 5 bases and J lost 10 bases, and the count of bases not matched to a germline gene is 11. The CDR3 measures 15 amino acids from cysteine to phenylalanine. Solely the CDR3 DNA is kept, with 45 bases framed from the first base. Concerning this clone: This clone's antigen is unknown. Qualities for individual bases were not recorded, and no much larger clone is one base off.

Material for sequencing was PBMCs or T cells enriched from blood (not recorded which). This receptor was taken from a woman aged 25 to 39 who had recovered from COVID-19. The chain joins TRBV6-4 to TRBJ2-1, and 10 bases in between align with TRBD2. This receptor carries the CDR3 CASSIEAGGPGEQFF. The DNA sequence is given as TGTGCCAGCAGTATTGAAGCGGGGGGGCCGGGCGAGCAGTTCTTC.